The rows below give T cell receptor beta chains drawn from one sample of a study of blood T cells in healthy people across ages. Each CDR3 protein gets one entry after TCRdb re-called the 5' RACE reads with MiXCR. The sample includes around 820,000 distinct CDR3 sequences, around a quarter of them seen just once. This sample also appeared in a second study, on T cells of mothers and their children.

The sequencing sample was made of blood. The receptors come from a boy aged 10-17 years in good health. Each CDR3 is given with its conserved first and last residue. Fields, in order: V gene, D gene, clone size, J gene, CDR3 DNA, CDR3 protein. The D gene is left open where the match is weak. Rows may omit the clone size; those that give it use once, few, many or a size class.

V: TRBV20-1; D: NA; size: few; J: TRBJ2-5; DNA: TGCAGTGCTAGCAGCGGCCCCGAGACCCAGTACTTC; CDR3: CSASSGPETQYF
V: TRBV7-9; D: TRBD1; size: few; J: TRBJ2-7; DNA: TGTGCCAACAGCTTTGTGACAGGGTTGGGCGAGCAGTACTTC; CDR3: CANSFVTGLGEQYF
V: TRBV9; D: TRBD2; size: few; J: TRBJ2-5; DNA: TGTGCCAGCACCGGACCCCCTAGCGGGGGGGAAGTGACCCAGTACTTC; CDR3: CASTGPPSGGEVTQYF
V: TRBV29-1; D: TRBD1; size: NA; J: TRBJ2-7; DNA: TGCAGCATAAGACAGGGTTACGAGCAGTACTTC; CDR3: CSIRQGYEQYF
V: TRBV29-1; D: NA; size: many; J: TRBJ2-1; DNA: TGCAGCGTTGAAGATCGGAGCGGCAATTTAGAGCAGTTCTTC; CDR3: CSVEDRSGNLEQFF
V: TRBV20-1; D: TRBD1; size: few; J: TRBJ2-3; DNA: TGCAGTGCTAACCGGTGGGACAGCCCAAGCACAGATACGCAGTATTTT; CDR3: CSANRWDSPSTDTQYF
V: TRBV28; D: NA; size: many; J: TRBJ2-5; DNA: TGTGCCAGCAGTCCTAACAGGGAAAGAGGGACCCAGTACTTC; CDR3: CASSPNRERGTQYF
V: TRBV10-3; D: NA; size: once; J: TRBJ2-2; DNA: TGTGCCATCAGTGACCCCGCAGAGAACGCCGGGGAGCTGTTTTTT; CDR3: CAISDPAENAGELFF
V: TRBV5-5; D: NA; size: many; J: TRBJ2-3; DNA: TGTGCCAGCAGCTTGGCCGGCTATGCGGCGAGGGATACGCAGTATTTT; CDR3: CASSLAGYAARDTQYF
V: TRBV29-1; D: NA; size: few; J: TRBJ1-2; DNA: TGCAGCGTCGCGGCGCCGGAGGGAGGTGGCTACACCTTC; CDR3: CSVAAPEGGGYTF
V: TRBV7-2; D: NA; size: NA; J: TRBJ1-2; DNA: TGTGCCAGCAGCTTAGCCCCCGGGACCGGGGGCGGCTACACCTTC; CDR3: CASSLAPGTGGGYTF
V: TRBV27; D: NA; size: few; J: TRBJ1-2; DNA: TGTGCCAGCAGTTTCGACTCCGGGTGGGGCTACACCTTC; CDR3: CASSFDSGWGYTF
V: TRBV2; D: NA; size: few; J: TRBJ1-4; DNA: TGTGCCAGCAGTGAACGGGGAACTAATGAAAAACTGTTTTTT; CDR3: CASSERGTNEKLFF
V: TRBV27; D: NA; size: NA; J: TRBJ1-2; DNA: TGTGCCAGCAGTTTAGGAGGGATGGGGAACTATGGCTACACCTTC; CDR3: CASSLGGMGNYGYTF
V: TRBV12-3/TRBV12-4; D: NA; size: few; J: TRBJ1-2; DNA: TGTGCCAGCAGTTCGACCGGAGGCTACACCTTC; CDR3: CASSSTGGYTF
V: TRBV6-5; D: TRBD1; size: NA; J: TRBJ2-4; DNA: TGTGCCAGCAGTCAACAGGGGATTCAGTACTTC; CDR3: CASSQQGIQYF
V: TRBV12-3/TRBV12-4; D: TRBD1; size: NA; J: TRBJ2-1; DNA: TGTGCCAGCAGTGACGGACAGGTCGTTATGGATGAGCAGTTCTTC; CDR3: CASSDGQVVMDEQFF
V: TRBV20-1; D: TRBD2; size: NA; J: TRBJ2-3; DNA: TGCAGTGCGGCCGGGACTAGCCCAGAGACCCAGTACTTT; CDR3: CSAAGTSPETQYF
V: TRBV7-6; D: TRBD1; size: few; J: TRBJ1-4; DNA: TGTGCCAGCAGACCGACCCCCAGGGGGGGTGAAAAACTGTTTTTT; CDR3: CASRPTPRGGEKLFF
V: TRBV18; D: NA; size: NA; J: TRBJ1-2; DNA: TGTGCCAGCTCACCACAGGGCCAGACTAACTATGGCTACACCTTC; CDR3: CASSPQGQTNYGYTF
V: TRBV7-9; D: NA; size: NA; J: TRBJ2-1; DNA: TGTGCCACCGATCCAGAGTACTTC; CDR3: CATDPEYF
V: TRBV10-3; D: NA; size: few; J: TRBJ1-4; DNA: TGTGCCATCAGTAGTCAGGGCAGATCGGGCGAAAAACTGTTTTTT; CDR3: CAISSQGRSGEKLFF
V: TRBV4-3; D: NA; size: NA; J: TRBJ1-6; DNA: TGCGCCAGCAGCCATTTAGGTTCACCCCTCCACTTT; CDR3: CASSHLGSPLHF
V: TRBV29-1; D: TRBD1; size: once; J: TRBJ2-3; DNA: TGCAGCGTTCTTACAGGGGCGGATACGCAGTATTTT; CDR3: CSVLTGADTQYF